This T cell receptor (beta chain) was identified in a study of tissue T cells after allogeneic stem cell transplantation (dated by TCRdb to between 2021 and 2024). Concerning the study at large: Using research autopsies of patients with and without GVHD, plus mouse models of GVHD, the study profiled TCR beta repertoires across many tissues. The human arm was conducted as a prospective observational study, and neither blinding nor randomization was performed. General conclusions and limits of the study: In both patients and mice, only a limited portion of the TCR repertoire detected in tissues was captured by blood and spleen T cells. Sampling depth was acknowledged as a limitation, and the patient cohort was both small and clinically heterogeneous. Not many T cell clones showed up in more than one patient, yet clustering based on motifs uncovered repertoire signatures that were shared across patients in a tissue-specific way. Which tissue TCRs were alloreactive or antigen-specific was not determined in the study, and some clones might have been persisting host cells. Within patients, how anatomically similar tissues were was a major factor shaping TCR repertoire composition, regardless of disease or transplant status.

In the paper's terms, the time point label means: mouse harvest day 7 after allogeneic transplant. Mouse grafts consisting of 10^7 T-cell-depleted bone marrow cells combined with 10^6 splenic CD5+ T cells were administered by tail vein injection. A major MHC-mismatch B6 (H2b) into BALB/c (H2d) model was used to model mouse GVHD, and tissues were profiled at day 7 or 14. On day 7 or 14 post-transplant, mouse tissues and retro-orbital blood were harvested with separate sterile tools for each animal, and livers were flushed beforehand. Before genomic DNA isolation with the DNeasy Blood & Tissue Kit, mouse tissues were minced with razor blades in buffered saline. The method behind the library was the immunoSEQ multiplex PCR assay. TCRbeta CDR3 sequencing was performed at survey depth by Adaptive Biotechnologies, and CDR3 sequences, V/J genes, productive frequency and template counts were reported. TCR beta CDR3 regions were amplified from genomic DNA instead of RNA. As for how the authors treated the data: Pairwise repertoire overlap between tissues was quantified with Jensen-Shannon divergence, where 1 means complete divergence and 0 identical. Based on pairwise JSD values, tissues were grouped by single-linkage agglomerative hierarchical clustering, and the results were shown as dendrograms. GLIPH2 was applied to all patient samples using simulation_depth 1000, kmer_min_depth 3, and cdr3_length_cutoff 8, and only groups with more than two unique CDR3s were retained. A standardized tissue-overlap score extrapolated Jaccard GLIPH-group overlap across patients to a standard repertoire size of 1000 clones. To look at how diversity was associated with clinical or experimental variables, linear mixed-effect models were used, with tissue treated as a fixed effect and individual treated as a random effect. TCRdb holds this immuneACCESS table with in-frame rearrangements only. Some clones are missing; in checked studies, unresolved V genes explain under half, and the rest has no known cause. V and J calls and clone size are given by that table; D and trimming were obtained from the DNA. The sample records roughly 8,700 clones, 40% to 55% of which are singletons. The ten largest clones add up to over 7% of the sample.

According to the germline V gene, CDR1 reads SGHND and CDR2 reads FRSKSL. CDR3 length: 15 amino acids, cysteine to phenylalanine. The DNA has 42 bases, all within the CDR3, and is read from base 1. Relative to germline, V is missing 3 bases and J is missing 0 bases, with 1 base of the junction outside any gene match. About this clone: No cognate antigen has been identified for it. For this mouse receptor, gene names and germline sequences are murine. The CDR3 end lies 1 residue beyond the end of the read and is filled in from the germline J gene.

The TCR originated in a female BALB/c mouse given C57BL/6 T cells with graft-versus-host disease after an allogeneic hematopoietic cell transplant. Recombination linked TRBV15 to TRBJ2-3; TRBD2 aligns with 9 central bases. Source material: gut tissue. The CDR3 DNA, read in part, is TGTGCCAGCAGTTTTGGGGGGGCTAGTGCAGAAACGCTGTAT. Translated, this is CASSFGGASAETLY. From start to end, the CDR3 is CASSFGGASAETLYF.